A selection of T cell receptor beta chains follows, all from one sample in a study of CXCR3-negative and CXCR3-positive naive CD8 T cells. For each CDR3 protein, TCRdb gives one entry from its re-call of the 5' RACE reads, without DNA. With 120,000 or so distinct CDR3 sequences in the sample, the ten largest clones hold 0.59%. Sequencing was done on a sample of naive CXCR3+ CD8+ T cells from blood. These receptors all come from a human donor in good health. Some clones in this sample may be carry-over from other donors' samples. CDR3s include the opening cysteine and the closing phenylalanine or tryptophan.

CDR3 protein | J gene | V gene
CATSEVGTENTGELFF | TRBJ2-2 | TRBV24-1
CASSLCTDHPNNEQFF | TRBJ2-1 | TRBV7-3
CSARAGGEQYF | TRBJ2-7 | TRBV20-1
CSARRLFTYEQYF | TRBJ2-7 | TRBV20-1
CSARDIGSGESEAFF | TRBJ1-1 | TRBV20-1
CAWTAAPAAISYNEQFF | TRBJ2-1 | TRBV30
CASSSTTNTGELFF | TRBJ2-2 | TRBV19
CASSPEVGTGTEAFF | TRBJ1-1 | TRBV9
CASSNLGQPQHF | TRBJ1-5 | TRBV12-3/TRBV12-4
CASSLLLADHTGELFF | TRBJ2-2 | TRBV5-6
CASSPWTSGANNEQFF | TRBJ2-1 | TRBV18
CASSPATVGTTDTQYF | TRBJ2-3 | TRBV5-1
CASSLRTILYEQYF | TRBJ2-7 | TRBV12-3/TRBV12-4
CASSHRQNTGELFF | TRBJ2-2 | TRBV7-2
CASSYSLGRTDYEQYF | TRBJ2-7 | TRBV6-2/TRBV6-3
CASTTSGSNEKLFF | TRBJ1-4 | TRBV6-5
CASSGLAGFEQYF | TRBJ2-7 | TRBV7-6